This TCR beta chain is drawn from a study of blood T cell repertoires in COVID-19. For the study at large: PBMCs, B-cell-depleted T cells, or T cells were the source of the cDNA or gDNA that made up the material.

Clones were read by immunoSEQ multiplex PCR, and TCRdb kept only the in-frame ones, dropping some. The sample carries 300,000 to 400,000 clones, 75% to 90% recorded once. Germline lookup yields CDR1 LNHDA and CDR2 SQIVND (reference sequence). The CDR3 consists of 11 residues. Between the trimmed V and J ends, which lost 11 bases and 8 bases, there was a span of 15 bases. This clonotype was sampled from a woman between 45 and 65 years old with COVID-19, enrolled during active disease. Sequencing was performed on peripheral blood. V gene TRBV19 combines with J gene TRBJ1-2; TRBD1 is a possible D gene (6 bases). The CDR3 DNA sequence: TGTGCCTCACAGGACAGCCCGGGCTACACCTTC. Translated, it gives CASQDSPGYTF.